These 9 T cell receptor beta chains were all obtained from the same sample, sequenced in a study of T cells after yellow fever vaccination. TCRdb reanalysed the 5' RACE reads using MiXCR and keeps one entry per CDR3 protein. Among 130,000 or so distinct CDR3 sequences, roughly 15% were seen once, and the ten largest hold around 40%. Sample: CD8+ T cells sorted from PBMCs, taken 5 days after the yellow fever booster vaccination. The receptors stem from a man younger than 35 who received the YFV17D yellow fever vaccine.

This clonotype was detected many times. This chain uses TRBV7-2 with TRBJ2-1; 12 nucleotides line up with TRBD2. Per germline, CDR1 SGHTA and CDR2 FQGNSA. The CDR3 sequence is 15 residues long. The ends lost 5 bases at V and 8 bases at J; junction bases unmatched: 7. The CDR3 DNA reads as TGTGCCAGCAGCCCGAGGACTAGCGGGGTTTATGAGCAGTTCTTC. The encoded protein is CASSPRTSGVYEQFF.

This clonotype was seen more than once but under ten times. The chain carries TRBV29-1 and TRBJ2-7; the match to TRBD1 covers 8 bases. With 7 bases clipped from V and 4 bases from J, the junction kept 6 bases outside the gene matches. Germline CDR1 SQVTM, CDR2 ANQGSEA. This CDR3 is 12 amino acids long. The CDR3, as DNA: TGCAGCGGGAGTCAGGGGGCTTACGAGCAGTACTTC. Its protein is CSGSQGAYEQYF.

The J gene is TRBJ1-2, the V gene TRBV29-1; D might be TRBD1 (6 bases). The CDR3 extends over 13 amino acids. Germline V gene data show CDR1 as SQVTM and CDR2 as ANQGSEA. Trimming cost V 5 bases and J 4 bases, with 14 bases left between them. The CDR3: CSVPRQDIYGYTF. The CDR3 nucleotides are TGCAGCGTTCCAAGACAGGACATCTATGGCTACACCTTC.

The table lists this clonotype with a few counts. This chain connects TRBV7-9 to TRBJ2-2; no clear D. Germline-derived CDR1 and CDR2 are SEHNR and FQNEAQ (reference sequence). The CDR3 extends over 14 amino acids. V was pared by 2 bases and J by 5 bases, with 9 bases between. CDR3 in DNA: TGTGCCAGCAGCTTAACGCCGGGTACCGGGGAGCTGTTTTTT. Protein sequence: CASSLTPGTGELFF.

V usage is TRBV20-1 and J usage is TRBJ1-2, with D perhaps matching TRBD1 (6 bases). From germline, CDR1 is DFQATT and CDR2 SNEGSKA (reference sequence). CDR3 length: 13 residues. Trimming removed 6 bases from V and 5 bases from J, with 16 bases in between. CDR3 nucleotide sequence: TGCAGTGCAAACGTACAGGGCCGTTATGGCTACACCTTC. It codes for CSANVQGRYGYTF.

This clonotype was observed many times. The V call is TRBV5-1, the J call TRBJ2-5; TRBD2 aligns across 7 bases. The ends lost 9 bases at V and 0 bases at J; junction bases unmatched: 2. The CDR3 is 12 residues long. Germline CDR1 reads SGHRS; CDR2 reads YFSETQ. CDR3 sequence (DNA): TGCGCCACTGGGACTAACCAAGAGACCCAGTACTTC. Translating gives CATGTNQETQYF.

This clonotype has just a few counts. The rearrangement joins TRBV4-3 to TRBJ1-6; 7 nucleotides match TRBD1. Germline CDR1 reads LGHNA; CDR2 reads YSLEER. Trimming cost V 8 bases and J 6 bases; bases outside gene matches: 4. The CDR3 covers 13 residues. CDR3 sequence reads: CASRRDSNSPLHF. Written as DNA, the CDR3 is TGCGCCAGCCGCCGGGACAGTAATTCACCCCTCCACTTT.

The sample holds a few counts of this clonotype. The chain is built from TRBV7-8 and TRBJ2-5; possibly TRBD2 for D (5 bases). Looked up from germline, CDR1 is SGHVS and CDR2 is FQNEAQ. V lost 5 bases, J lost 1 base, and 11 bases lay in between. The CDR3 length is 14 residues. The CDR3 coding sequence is TGTGCCAGCAGCGGAGGACGGATCCAAGAGACCCAGTACTTC. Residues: CASSGGRIQETQYF.

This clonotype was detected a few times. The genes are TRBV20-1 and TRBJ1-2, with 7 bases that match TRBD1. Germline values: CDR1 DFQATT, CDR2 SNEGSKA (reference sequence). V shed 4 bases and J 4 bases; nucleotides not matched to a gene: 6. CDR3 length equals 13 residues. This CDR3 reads CSANTGEGYGYTF. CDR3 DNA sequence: TGCAGTGCTAATACAGGGGAGGGCTATGGCTACACCTTC.